Sequencing of this TCR beta chain was carried out in a study of blood T cell repertoires in COVID-19. Across the whole study: Samples of COVID-19 (acute and convalescent) were obtained from the United States, Italy and Spain.

Germline CDR1 reads SGHKS; CDR2 reads YYEKEE (reference sequence). The CDR3 runs to 15 residues. The J segment lost 4 bases and the V segment lost 0 bases, leaving 6 bases of the junction unmatched. Seattle patients were enrolled during active infection and followed longitudinally. Original processing notes: How many nucleated cells were present was estimated from reference gene primer amplification. Profiling relied on immunoSEQ multiplex PCR, and the TCRdb table lists in-frame clones only, not all of them. For V, J and clone size, that table is used; D and trimming come from the DNA. The sample yields about 180,000 clones, around 82% seen once. This clone showed up just a few times.

What was sequenced was peripheral blood. The TCR was taken from an elderly man with COVID-19, enrolled during active disease. The J gene is TRBJ1-2, the V gene TRBV5-5, with 7 positions matching TRBD1. CDR3: CASSLARGGSYGYTF. As DNA, the CDR3 is TGTGCCAGCAGCTTGGCCAGAGGGGGCAGCTATGGCTACACCTTC.